The TCR beta chain described here comes from a study of shared clonotypes between healthy human individuals. Study conclusions and caveats: Against clonotypes common to all four donors, non-shared ones had lower generation probabilities.

In this sample, this clone turned up once. What it recognizes is unknown. Other nucleotide sequences in the sample specify the same CDR3. V was cut by 2 bases and J by 3 bases, with 8 bases left in between. The CDR3 length is 13 residues. Germline CDR1 and CDR2: SGHRS and YFSETQ. Clones were read by immunoSEQ multiplex PCR, and TCRdb kept only the in-frame ones, dropping some. The repertoire has approximately 2.4 million clones, around 95% of them found once; the top ten carry roughly 0.13%. Sequenced material: naive CD4+ T cells sorted from blood. Subset defined: CD45RA+ positively selected. The gene calls are TRBV5-1 and TRBJ2-5; D remains ambiguous. The sequence came from a man between 18 and 35 years old in good health. The CDR3 here is CASSFVSKETQYF. The CDR3 coding sequence is TGCGCCAGCAGCTTCGTTTCTAAAGAGACCCAGTACTTC.